This paragraph reports one T cell receptor (beta chain). Its target is unknown. Some clones are missing from TCRdb's copy, which holds only in-frame ones; the method was immunoSEQ multiplex PCR. The repertoire holds 72,000 or so clones, with 80% to 90% as singletons. Trimming took 2 bases from V and 4 from J, leaving 20 bases between them. The germline gives CDR1 MNHNS, CDR2 SASEGT. The CDR3 runs 17 residues. This sample was taken from a study of T cells in localized non-small cell lung cancer. Study-wide findings and caveats: Uninvolved adjacent lung showed peak T cell clonality, exceeding tumor. In the blood, greater T cell density corresponded to longer overall survival. Sequencing was restricted to one tumor region; therefore, heterogeneity remains possible. A median of about 60 of the top 100 tumor clones appeared in adjacent lung, which was paired and uninvolved.

V usage is TRBV6-1 and J usage is TRBJ1-2; possibly TRBD1 for D (5 bases). The source of this sequence is an older male donor with stage III squamous cell lung carcinoma. The sample here was peripheral blood, taken before any cancer treatment. DNA for the CDR3: TGTGCCAGCAGTGAATTTGGCAAGGAAGGTGGGACCTATGGCTACACCTTC. Translated: CASSEFGKEGGTYGYTF.